One TCR beta chain is described in this entry. Followed over time, Seattle patients had been enrolled while infection was active. V trimming: 6 bases; J trimming: 4 bases; junction bases outside the gene matches: 9. The CDR3 sequence is 15 residues long. Per the germline V gene, CDR1 is SNHLY and CDR2 is FYNNEI. In the original workflow: By means of reference gene primer amplification, nucleated cell counts were estimated. Profiled with immunoSEQ multiplex PCR; TCRdb holds only in-frame clones, not every one. V, J and clone size are those of that table, while D and trimming were read from the DNA. Here the sample spans approximately 290,000 clones, about 85% being singletons. This specimen comes from a study of blood T cell repertoires in COVID-19.

Sequenced: peripheral blood. This chain connects TRBV2 to TRBJ1-1; 9 nucleotides agree with TRBD1. The TCR originated in a human donor with COVID-19, enrolled during active disease. The donor label of this sample is uncertain. DNA for the CDR3: TGTGCCAGCAGCTACCAGGGACAGGGCGCCACTGAAGCTTTCTTT. Translation gives CASSYQGQGATEAFF. Based on the CDR3 plus reference TRBV2 and TRBJ1-1, the full variable domain is EPEVTQTPSHQVTQMGQEVILRCVPISNHLYFYWYRQILGQKVEFLVSFYNNEISEKSEIFDDQFSVERPDGSNFTLKIRSTKLEDSAMYFCASSYQGQGATEAFFGQGTRLTVV.